The 24 T cell receptor beta chains presented below share a single source sample, sequenced in a study of cytomegalovirus exposure and HLA in healthy donors. Vbeta (60) and Jbeta (13) primers were used in the PCR. Assay: immunoSEQ multiplex PCR; the TCRdb copy retains only in-frame clones and omits some. The table records fewer than 250,000 clones, around 79% of them present only once. The sample taken for sequencing was PBMCs. All receptors derive from a woman between 45 and 60 years old in good health and CMV-seronegative.

The V and J genes are TRBV15 and TRBJ2-1; no definite D call. V lost 0 bases to trimming and J lost 8 bases, with 17 bases between them. Germline-derived CDR1 and CDR2 are LNHNV and YYDKDF (reference sequence). CDR3 size: 16 residues. The CDR3: CATSRDPPRSRDEQFF. CDR3 in DNA: TGTGCCACCAGCAGAGATCCCCCCAGGTCCCGCGATGAGCAGTTCTTC.

The V and J genes are TRBV28 and TRBJ2-4, with TRBD1 identical over 12 bases. Germline CDR1 MDHEN, CDR2 SYDVKM. Unmatched junction bases numbered 4, after V lost 2 bases and J lost 2 bases. The CDR3 extends over 17 amino acids. The CDR3 DNA sequence: TGTGCCAGCAGTTTACCGGGACAGGGGGCGTCCAAAAACATTCAGTACTTC. It translates to CASSLPGQGASKNIQYF.

As concerns this clone: An end of the junction differs from the germline gene, which may be a read error. This chain uses TRBV7-7 with TRBJ2-5, with D perhaps matching TRBD1 (6 bases). The CDR3 runs 13 residues. Per the germline V gene, CDR1 is SSHAT and CDR2 is FNYEAQ (reference sequence). The CDR3 DNA follows: TGTGCTAGCAGCTTGCGGACAGTAGAGACCCAGTACTTC. Its translation is CASSLRTVETQYF.

V usage is TRBV9 and J usage is TRBJ1-2; D is uncertain. Trimming took off 0 bases at V and 9 bases at J, with 12 bases between the two ends. CDR3 length equals 13 residues. The germline V gene has CDR1 SGDLS and CDR2 YYNGEE. CDR3 loop: CASSVVSGNSYTF. For the CDR3, the DNA is TGTGCCAGCAGCGTAGTTTCCGGGAATAGCTACACCTTC.

CDR3 coding DNA: TGTGCCAGTCAGACAGGGGGTAATTCGCCCCAGCATTTT. It translates to CASQTGGNSPQHF. J is TRBJ1-5 and V is TRBV6-1; TRBD1 agrees at 9 bases. This CDR3 contains 13 residues. CDR1 is MNHNS and CDR2 is SASEGT in the germline V gene. Germline trimming cut 9 bases from V and 9 bases from J; bases unmatched to any gene: 9.

V usage is TRBV12-5 and J usage is TRBJ1-1; tentative D call: TRBD1 (6 bases). The CDR3 runs to 15 residues. CDR1 and CDR2 from the germline V gene are LGHNT and FRNRAP. The V gene lost 4 bases and the J gene lost 0 bases, with 12 bases spanning the gap. CDR3 in amino acids: CASGWVGTLNTEAFF. The CDR3 DNA sequence: TGTGCTAGTGGTTGGGTCGGGACATTGAACACTGAAGCTTTCTTT.

This sequence joins TRBV5-6 and TRBJ2-1; no firm D call. The CDR3 has 19 amino acids. From germline, CDR1 is SGHDT and CDR2 YYEEEE. V was cut by 3 bases and J by 1 base, with 23 bases left in between. The CDR3 region has the DNA TGTGCCAGCAGCTCGCCCTCCTTTGCGGCGGTTTGGTCCTACAATGAGCAGTTCTTC. Translation: CASSSPSFAAVWSYNEQFF. The full variable domain, rest sourced from reference TRBV5-6 and TRBJ2-1, is DAGVTQSPTHLIKTRGQQVTLRCSPKSGHDTVSWYQQALGQGPQFIFQYYEEEERQRGNFPDRFSGHQFPNYSSELNVNALLLGDSALYLCASSSPSFAAVWSYNEQFFGPGTRLTVL.

This clone was detected once. The rearrangement uses TRBV7-6 and TRBJ2-6; D uncertain. Germline loops: CDR1 SGHVS, CDR2 FNYEAQ. With 5 bases removed from V and 0 bases from J, the gap between germline ends came to 11 bases. The CDR3 is 16 amino acids. The CDR3 DNA is TGTGCCAGCAGCCCCCTCCCCCTCTCTGGGGCCAACGTCCTGACTTTC. Protein product: CASSPLPLSGANVLTF.

This chain connects TRBV2 to TRBJ2-7, with D unclear. Germline lookup yields CDR1 SNHLY and CDR2 FYNNEI. The CDR3 is 17 residues long. V was clipped by 4 bases and J by 4 bases, with 23 bases between them. The CDR3: CASSAEATSILMYEQYF. CDR3 coding DNA: TGTGCCAGCAGTGCCGAGGCAACCTCTATCCTTATGTACGAGCAGTACTTC.

The CDR3 protein is CASSYSTGANYGYTF. CDR3 sequence (DNA): TGTGCCAGCAGTTACTCGACAGGGGCAAACTATGGCTACACCTTC. The V gene is TRBV6-6, the J gene TRBJ1-2; 8 nucleotides align to TRBD1. Trimming cost V 0 bases and J 2 bases; bases outside gene matches: 2. The germline V gene has CDR1 MNHNY and CDR2 SVGAGI (reference sequence). The length of the CDR3 is 15 residues.

The CDR3 here is CASSLAGGRHTEAFF. The DNA of the CDR3 is TGTGCCAGCAGCTTAGCCGGGGGAAGGCACACTGAAGCTTTCTTT. This sequence joins TRBV7-9 and TRBJ1-1; D is perhaps TRBD1 (5 bases). Trimming shortened V by 0 bases and J by 3 bases, and 11 bases separated the two germline ends. The CDR3 spans 15 residues. Germline values: CDR1 SEHNR, CDR2 FQNEAQ (reference sequence).

This rearrangement joins TRBV25-1 to TRBJ2-1; 7 bases agree with TRBD2. With 5 bases clipped from V and 7 bases from J, the junction kept 2 bases outside the gene matches. Germline CDR1 MGHDK, CDR2 SYGVNS. The CDR3 has 12 amino acids. This chain's CDR3 is CASSIGGNEQFF. As DNA, the CDR3 is TGTGCCAGCAGTATCGGGGGGAATGAGCAGTTCTTC. The full variable domain, its missing parts supplied by reference TRBV25-1 and TRBJ2-1, is EADIYQTPRYLVIGTGKKITLECSQTMGHDKMYWYQQDPGMELHLIHYSYGVNSTEKGDLSSESTVSRIRTEHFPLTLESARPSHTSQYLCASSIGGNEQFFGPGTRLTVL.

The chain employs TRBV7-2 and TRBJ2-7, with TRBD2 matching over 9 bases. The CDR3 is 15 amino acids. Germline values: CDR1 SGHTA, CDR2 FQGNSA. V shed 1 base, J shed 2 bases, and the junction held 3 bases outside the gene matches. CDR3 DNA: TGTGCCAGCAGCTTAGTGCGGGGGGGCCCCTACGAGCAGTACTTC. Its protein is CASSLVRGGPYEQYF. Supplemented by reference TRBV7-2 and TRBJ2-7, the full variable domain reads GAGVSQSPSNKVTEKGKDVELRCDPISGHTALYWYRQSLGQGLEFLIYFQGNSAPDKSGLPSDRFSAERTGGSVSTLTIQRTQQEDSAVYLCASSLVRGGPYEQYFGPGTRLTVT.

The chain carries TRBV6-5 and TRBJ2-7; 7 positions agree with TRBD2. CDR1 is MNHEY and CDR2 is SVGAGI in the germline V gene. The CDR3 has 12 amino acids. V lost 6 bases to trimming and J lost 7 bases; unmatched junction nucleotides: 6. The DNA of the CDR3 is TGTGCCAGCAGAGGGTCAGCGGGAGAGCAGTACTTC. Translated, it gives CASRGSAGEQYF.

CDR3 protein: CASSYLEGSTEAFF. The CDR3 DNA reads TGTGCCAGCAGTTACTTGGAGGGGAGCACTGAAGCTTTCTTT. The chain couples TRBV6-5 to TRBJ1-1; possible D gene TRBD1, 5 bases. Germline V gene data show CDR1 as MNHEY and CDR2 as SVGAGI. This CDR3 spans 14 amino acids. The germline V and J ends were trimmed by 1 base and 4 bases, with 10 bases remaining between them.

Only one count was recorded for this clone. The chain is built from TRBV20-1 and TRBJ1-2; D might be TRBD1 (6 bases). V lost 8 bases and J lost 4, with 11 bases in between. CDR3 length: 11 residues. Germline CDR1 reads DFQATT; CDR2 reads SNEGSKA (reference sequence). CDR3 in DNA: TGCAGTCCAGGGGACATCTATGGCTACACCTTC. Its translation is CSPGDIYGYTF.

The V call is TRBV7-9, the J call TRBJ1-4, with TRBD1 matching 8 bases. The trim removed 4 bases at V and 7 bases at J, leaving 8 bases unmatched. This CDR3 has 15 amino acids. Per germline, CDR1 SEHNR and CDR2 FQNEAQ (reference sequence). The DNA for the CDR3 is TGTGCCAGCAGCTCAGACAGGGGCGGCTCTGAAAAACTGTTTTTT. Translated: CASSSDRGGSEKLFF.

The chain links TRBV7-2 to TRBJ2-2, with D unclear. The CDR3 is made up of 16 amino acids. Trimming stripped 0 bases from V and 1 base from J, with 9 bases between. Germline CDR1 is SGHTA and CDR2 is FQGNSA. The CDR3 region has the DNA TGTGCCAGCAGCTTAGCTAGCAGATTGAACACCGGGGAGCTGTTTTTT. This encodes CASSLASRLNTGELFF.

V usage is TRBV6-1 and J usage is TRBJ1-5, with TRBD1 matching 7 bases. The CDR3 covers 14 residues. Germline CDR1 and CDR2: MNHNS and SASEGT. Trimming cost V 2 bases and J 7 bases; bases outside gene matches: 5. CDR3 loop: CASSEQGVGQPQHF. The CDR3 nucleotides read TGTGCCAGCAGTGAACAGGGGGTCGGACAGCCCCAGCATTTT.

The V and J genes are TRBV5-1 and TRBJ1-1; no firm D call. The germline gives CDR1 SGHRS, CDR2 YFSETQ. The CDR3 contains 15 residues. Trimming stripped 1 base from V and 1 base from J, with 11 bases between. The CDR3 region is CASSLMATGNTEAFF. As DNA, the CDR3 is TGCGCCAGCAGCTTGATGGCGACGGGGAACACTGAAGCTTTCTTT.

This chain links TRBV5-1 with TRBJ1-2; 7 nucleotides align to TRBD1. This CDR3 region has 14 residues. Per germline, CDR1 SGHRS and CDR2 YFSETQ. Germline trimming cut 0 bases from V and 8 bases from J; bases unmatched to any gene: 7. CDR3 bases: TGCGCCAGCAGCTTGGTGGGCGCAGGGGGAGGCTACACCTTC. This encodes CASSLVGAGGGYTF.

V and J are TRBV5-1 and TRBJ1-2, with 7 bases identical to TRBD1. CDR3 length: 12 amino acids. CDR1 and CDR2 from the germline V gene are SGHRS and YFSETQ. J lost 7 bases, V lost 2 bases, and 2 bases had no gene match. The CDR3 coding sequence is TGCGCCAGCAGCTTTCACAGGGGTGGCTACACCTTC. Its translation is CASSFHRGGYTF.

This clone was seen only a few times. The chain has TRBV4-1 and TRBJ1-1; tentatively, D is TRBD1 (6 bases). The CDR3 loop spans 16 amino acids. Trimming took off 0 bases at V and 4 bases at J, with 15 bases between the two ends. Germline values: CDR1 MGHRA, CDR2 YSYEKL. This chain's CDR3 is CASSQEELRGATEAFF. In DNA, the CDR3 is TGCGCCAGCAGCCAAGAGGAGCTGCGGGGGGCCACTGAAGCTTTCTTT.

The genes are TRBV5-1 and TRBJ1-2; TRBD1 aligns across 8 bases. The germline CDR1 and CDR2 sequences are SGHRS and YFSETQ. The trim removed 4 bases at V and 8 bases at J, leaving 7 bases unmatched. This CDR3 contains 13 residues. The CDR3 DNA sequence: TGCGCCAGCAGCCCCCAGGGGGCAGAGGGCTACACCTTC. Encoded protein: CASSPQGAEGYTF.